This record looks at one TCR beta chain sequence and its context. Only in-frame clones appear in the TCRdb table, and some are missing; sequencing was by immunoSEQ multiplex PCR. The table lists 120,000 to 150,000 clones, 86% of them singletons. This specimen belongs to a study of T cell responses to AZD1222 COVID-19 vaccine. The CDR3 is made up of 17 amino acids. V dropped 8 bases and J dropped 1; count of bases not matched to a gene: 13. The material sequenced was peripheral blood, taken 28 days after the second AZD1222 dose. The receptor comes from an adult who received the AZD1222 COVID-19 vaccine. V gene TRBV23-1 combines with J gene TRBJ1-5; 8 nucleotides align to TRBD1. TRBV23-1 is identified as an open reading frame with a role that is uncertain. CDR3 in amino acids: CASRPPQGGGSNQPQHF. The CDR3 DNA follows: TGCGCCAGCCGCCCCCCACAGGGGGGTGGGAGCAATCAGCCCCAGCATTTT.